One T cell receptor (beta chain) is described in this entry. Its antigen is undetermined. Assay used: immunoSEQ multiplex PCR; TCRdb lists only in-frame clones, some missing. Here the sample spans 55,000 to 65,000 clones, approximately 91% being singletons. In germline, CDR1 is SQVTM, CDR2 ANQGSEA. V was pared by 4 bases and J by 0 bases, with 9 bases between. The CDR3 is 13 residues long. The sample comes from a study of OX40 agonist ivuxolimab in advanced cancers. Findings of the study overall: There were, on average, more expanded clones in CD8+ T cells than in CD4+.

The specimen comprised CD4+ or CD8+ T cells sorted from blood, sampled in a trial of the OX40 agonist ivuxolimab. V and J are TRBV29-1 and TRBJ1-2; D remains unclear. This TCR came from an adult with an advanced solid tumor such as melanoma, head and neck, liver or kidney cancer. The chain's CDR3 is CSVVQAANYGYTF. The CDR3 DNA sequence: TGCAGCGTTGTCCAGGCGGCTAACTATGGCTACACCTTC.